This TCR beta chain was documented in a study of blood T cell repertoires in COVID-19. Study summary: PBMCs, B-cell-depleted T cells, or T cells provided the cDNA or gDNA that made up the material.

Repertoires were generated with immunoSEQ multiplex PCR, while TCRdb's copy carries only in-frame clones and drops some. In the table there are 250,000 to 350,000 clones, around 86% of which are singletons. The CDR3 loop spans 17 amino acids. Germline V gene lookup returns CDR1 LNHDA and CDR2 SQIVND (reference sequence). Deletions cut 2 bases from V and 2 bases from J, with 18 bases between. Sequencing was performed on peripheral blood. The rearrangement uses TRBV19 and TRBJ1-2; TRBD1 might be the D (5 bases). The source is a woman in her twenties or thirties with active or convalescent COVID-19. The CDR3 here is CASSIRSGGRINYGYTF. The DNA for the CDR3 is TGTGCCAGTAGTATAAGGAGCGGGGGAAGAATCAACTATGGCTACACCTTC.